This T cell receptor (beta chain) appears in the sequencing data of a study of T cells after yellow fever vaccination (dated by TCRdb to the late 2010s). About the full investigation: The SMART-Seq v4 Ultra Low Input RNA kit was used to prepare libraries from fractions with low cell numbers. To follow T-cell clones before and after primary and booster YFV17D yellow fever vaccination, bulk TCR alpha and beta repertoires were sequenced over time. Two healthy male donors, one aged 18 to 29 and one aged 30 to 40 years, made up the cohort. Blood was drawn at multiple timepoints before and after primary and secondary immunization, with bulk PBMC replicates and cell subsets isolated.

Sample treatment or condition, as interpreted from the label and publication: live attenuated yellow fever vaccine strain. At every blood-draw timepoint, two biological replicates of bulk PBMCs were collected. PBMCs were isolated from peripheral blood using a standard Ficoll-Paque protocol. TriZol was used to extract RNA from bulk PBMCs, from CD4 and CD8 fractions, and from dextramer-positive and dextramer-negative fractions. Notes on this clonotype: Its antigen has not been determined. No base qualities exist here, and no much larger clone lies one base off it.

The paper's findings and limits, for the study overall: FACS-sorted repertoires could contain abundant contaminating clonotypes from the bulk population, so computational filtering was required. Compared with the primary T-cell response, the secondary T-cell response was faster but weaker, reaching its peak on day 5 rather than on day 15. A small fraction of clonotypes showed up in both the CD4 and CD8 compartments, probably as a result of convergent recombination. Because only a couple of donors were included in the study, the extent to which the findings can be generalized is limited. Most clones expanded after primary vaccination were re-detected after the booster (almost 97% of CD4 and roughly 85% of CD8), suggesting broad memory maintenance.

TCR cDNA was synthesized by 5'RACE template switching, which introduced a universal primer site and unique molecular identifiers. Priming of cDNA synthesis was performed from both the TCR alpha and TCR beta constant segments. Library amplification involved two PCR steps, and the second step added sample barcodes and sequencing adapters. Sequencing of the libraries was done on either Illumina HiSeq 2500 (2x100 bp) or NovaSeq (2x150 bp). As for the original processing: Reads were demultiplexed and collapsed into UMI consensus sequences with MIGEC, and V(D)J alignment was performed with MiXCR. Vaccine-responding clonotypes were identified with edgeR using replicate PBMC samples, with FDR below 0.01 and a log2 fold change above 5 up to day 15 being required. Each bulk clonotype was labeled CD4 or CD8 based on which sequenced repertoire, CD4 or CD8, contained the clonotype at higher abundance. In TCRdb, the public reads were trimmed at Q25 with fastp and aligned with MiXCR, with productive beta chains retained. Duplicate CDR3 protein sequences are folded into a single record with the most common DNA and genes. TCRdb's processing, not the study's, gives the V and J calls here. The sample data list about 360,000 distinct CDR3 sequences, and about 6.2% of these were observed just once. The top ten constitute around 16% of the sample.

CDR1 is given as SGDLS and CDR2 as YYNGEE, both from the germline V gene. The germline V end is reduced by 0 bases and the J end by 4 bases; junction bases left unmatched: 7. Inclusive of the bounding cysteine and phenylalanine, the CDR3 is 16 residues long. The entry retains the CDR3 DNA only, 48 bases that are in frame from base 1. This material consisted of PBMCs, taken 5 days after the yellow fever booster vaccination. The sequence joins TRBV9 to TRBJ2-3; TRBD2 matches 8 bases in the middle. This clonotype was obtained from a man aged 30 to 45 who received the YFV17D yellow fever vaccine. The CDR3 region has the sequence CASSVAPGGPADTQYF. The bases read TGTGCCAGCAGCGTAGCTCCGGGAGGGCCGGCAGATACGCAGTATTTT.